This paragraph reports one TCR beta chain. The antigen is undetermined. A much larger clone sits a single nucleotide away, making a read error possible. These data originate in a study of T cells in Graves' hyperthyroidism and ophthalmopathy. Study-level findings and limits: Blood also showed most of the thyroid clonotypes that were expanded above 0.001. For ophthalmopathy, model prediction preceded onset by a median around 7 months.

Absence of ophthalmopathy progression within 18 months defined stable Graves' hyperthyroidism. PBMCs came from 10 ml fresh peripheral blood. This CDR3 contains 14 residues. The V gene's germline CDR1 is SNHLY and CDR2 FYNNEI. RNA transcripts yielded amplified TCR beta CDR3 regions. With the HTBI primer set, the TCR CDR3 went through a first round of RT-PCR. TCRdb ran MiXCR on the multiplex PCR reads and lists one entry per CDR3 protein. The profile shows 350,000 to 400,000 distinct CDR3 sequences, about 19% of them singletons. Sample: blood. This TCR was sampled from a woman in her late teens or twenties with Graves' hyperthyroidism. The chain uses TRBV2 and TRBJ2-4; D may be TRBD2 (5 bases). The CDR3 bases are TGTGCCAGCAATCAAGATCTAGCCAAAAACATTAAGTACTTC. As protein: CASNQDLAKNIKYF.